This T cell receptor (beta chain) originates from a study of blood T cells in healthy people across ages. The CDR3 consists of 14 residues. Trimming left V 2 bases short and J 0 bases short, with 5 bases between. Germline-derived CDR1 and CDR2 are MNHEY and SVGEGT. Alongside a J-beta primer mix, a sample-barcoded 5' primer served in a second PCR lasting 7 to 11 cycles. TCRdb used MiXCR to reprocess the 5' RACE reads, holding one entry per CDR3 protein. The sample carries about 1.4 million distinct CDR3 sequences, roughly 59% recorded once. The V gene is TRBV6-2 or TRBV6-3, the J gene TRBJ2-1; D gene uncertain. The TCR originated in a man aged 18 to 35 in good health. The sample comprised blood. The CDR3 DNA reads TGTGCCAGCAGTTACATGAGCTCCTACAATGAGCAGTTCTTC. Amino acid sequence: CASSYMSSYNEQFF.